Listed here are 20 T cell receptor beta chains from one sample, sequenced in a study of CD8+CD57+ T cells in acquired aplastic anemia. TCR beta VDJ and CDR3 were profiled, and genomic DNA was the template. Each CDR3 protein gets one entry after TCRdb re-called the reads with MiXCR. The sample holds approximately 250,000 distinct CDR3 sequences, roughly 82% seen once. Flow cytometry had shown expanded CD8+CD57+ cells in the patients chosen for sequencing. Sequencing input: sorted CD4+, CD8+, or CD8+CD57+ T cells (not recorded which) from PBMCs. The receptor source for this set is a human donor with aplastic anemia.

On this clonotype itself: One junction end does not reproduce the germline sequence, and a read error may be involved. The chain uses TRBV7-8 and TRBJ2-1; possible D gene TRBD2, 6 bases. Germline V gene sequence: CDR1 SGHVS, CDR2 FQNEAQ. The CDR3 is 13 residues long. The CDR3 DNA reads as TGTGCCAGCAGTGATGCGGGGATCCATGATAAGCACTTT. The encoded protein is CASSDAGIHDKHF.

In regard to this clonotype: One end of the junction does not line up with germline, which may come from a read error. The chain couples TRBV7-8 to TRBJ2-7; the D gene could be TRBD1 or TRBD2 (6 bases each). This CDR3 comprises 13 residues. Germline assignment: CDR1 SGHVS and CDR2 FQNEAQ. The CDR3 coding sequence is TGTGCCAGCAGCTTAGCGGGGGGCTACGATACGCACTTC. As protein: CASSLAGGYDTHF.

In DNA, the CDR3 is TGTGCCAGCAGTGCCGCCAGCGCCTCCTATAATTCACCCTTCTTC. Amino acid sequence: CASSAASASYNSPFF. The V and J genes are TRBV7-6 and TRBJ2-1, with D unresolved. The CDR3 runs 15 residues. CDR1 SGHVS and CDR2 FNYEAQ come from the germline V gene. V was cut by 6 bases and J by 16 bases, with 28 bases left in between.

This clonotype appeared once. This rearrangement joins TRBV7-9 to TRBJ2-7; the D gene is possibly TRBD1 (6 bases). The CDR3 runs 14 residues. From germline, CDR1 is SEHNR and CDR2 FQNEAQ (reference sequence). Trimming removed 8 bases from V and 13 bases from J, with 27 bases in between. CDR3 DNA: TGTGCCAGCTGCAGACAGGCCTACGCCGTTGAACACTACTTC. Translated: CASCRQAYAVEHYF. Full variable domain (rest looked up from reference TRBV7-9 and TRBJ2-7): DTGVSQNPRHKITKRGQNVTFRCDPISEHNRLYWYRQTLGQGPEFLTYFQNEAQLEKSRLLSDRFSAERPKGSFSTLEIQRTEQGDSAMYLCASCRQAYAVEHYFGPGTRLTVT.

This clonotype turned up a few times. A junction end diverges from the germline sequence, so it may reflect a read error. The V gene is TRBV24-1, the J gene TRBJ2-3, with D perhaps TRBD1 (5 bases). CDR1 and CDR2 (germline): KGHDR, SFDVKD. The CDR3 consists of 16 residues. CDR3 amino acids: CATSDPLSDNTGTQYF. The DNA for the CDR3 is TGTGCCACCAGTGACCCCCTGTCAGATAACACAGGTACGCAGTATTTT.

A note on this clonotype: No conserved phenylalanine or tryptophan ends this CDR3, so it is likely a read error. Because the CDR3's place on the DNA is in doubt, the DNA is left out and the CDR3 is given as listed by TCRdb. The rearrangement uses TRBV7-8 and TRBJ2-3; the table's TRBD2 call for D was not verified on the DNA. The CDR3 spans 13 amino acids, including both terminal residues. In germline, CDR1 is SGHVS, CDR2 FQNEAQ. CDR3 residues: CASSFGGGPAQQY.

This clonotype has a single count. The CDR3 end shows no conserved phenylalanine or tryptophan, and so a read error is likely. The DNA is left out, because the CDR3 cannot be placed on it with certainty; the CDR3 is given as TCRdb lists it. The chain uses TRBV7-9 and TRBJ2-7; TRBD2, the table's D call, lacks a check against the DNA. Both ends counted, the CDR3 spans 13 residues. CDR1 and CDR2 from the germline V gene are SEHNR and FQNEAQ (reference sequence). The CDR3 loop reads CASSLQRGGARYP.

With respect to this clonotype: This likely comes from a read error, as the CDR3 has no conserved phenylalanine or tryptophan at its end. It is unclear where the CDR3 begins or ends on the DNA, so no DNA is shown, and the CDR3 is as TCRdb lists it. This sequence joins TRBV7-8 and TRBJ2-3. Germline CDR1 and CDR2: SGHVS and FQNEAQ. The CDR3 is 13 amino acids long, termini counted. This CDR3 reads CASSLGSRNTDTQ.

The CDR3 region has the DNA TGTGCCAGCAGCTCGTCCGGTGGTCTAAGAGGGACTGAAGCTTTCTTT. It is translated as CASSSSGGLRGTEAFF. This chain uses TRBV7-8 with TRBJ1-1; D is unclear. V shed 4 bases and J shed 5 bases, with 20 bases lying between them. Germline lookup yields CDR1 SGHVS and CDR2 FQNEAQ. The CDR3 covers 16 residues.

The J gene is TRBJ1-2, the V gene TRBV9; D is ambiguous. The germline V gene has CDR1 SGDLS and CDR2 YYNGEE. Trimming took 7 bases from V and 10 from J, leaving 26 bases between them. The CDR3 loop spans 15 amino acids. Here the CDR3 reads CASGGAGNIHYVYTF. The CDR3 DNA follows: TGTGCCAGCGGAGGAGCTGGGAACATACACTACGTCTACACCTTC.

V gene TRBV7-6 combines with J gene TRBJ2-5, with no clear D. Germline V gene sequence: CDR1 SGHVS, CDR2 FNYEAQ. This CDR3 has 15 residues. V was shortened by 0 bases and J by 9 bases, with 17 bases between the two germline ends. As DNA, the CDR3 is TGTGCCAGCAGCTTAGCCCCACACAATAAACAGTCCCAGTACTTC. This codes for CASSLAPHNKQSQYF.

The CDR3 DNA sequence: TGTGCCAGCAGCTTAGGTTTCACTACGCAGTATTTT. It specifies CASSLGFTTQYF. The chain is built from TRBV11-1 and TRBJ2-3; D remains unclear. The germline V gene encodes CDR1 SGHAT and CDR2 FQDESV (reference sequence). Trimming removed 1 base at V and 8 bases at J, with 7 bases between. This CDR3 spans 12 amino acids.

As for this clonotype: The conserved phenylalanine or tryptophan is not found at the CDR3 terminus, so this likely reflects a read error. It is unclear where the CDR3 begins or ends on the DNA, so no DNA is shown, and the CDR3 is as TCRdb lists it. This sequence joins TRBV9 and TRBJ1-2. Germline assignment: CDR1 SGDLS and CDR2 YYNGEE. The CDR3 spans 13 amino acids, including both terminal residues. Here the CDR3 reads CASSQGPAGGNAL.

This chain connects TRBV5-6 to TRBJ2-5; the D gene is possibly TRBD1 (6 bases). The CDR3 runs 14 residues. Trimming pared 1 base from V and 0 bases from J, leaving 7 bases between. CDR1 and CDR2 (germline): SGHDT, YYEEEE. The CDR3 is CASSLQGNQETQYF. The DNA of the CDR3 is TGTGCCAGCAGCTTGCAGGGGAACCAAGAGACCCAGTACTTC.

The CDR3 spells CASSSDRIPYEQYF. DNA for the CDR3: TGTGCCAGCAGCTCCGACAGAATCCCCTACGAGCAGTACTTC. This chain uses TRBV19 with TRBJ2-7; tentatively, D is TRBD1 (5 bases). The CDR3 length is 14 residues. The V end was cut by 9 bases, the J end by 2 bases, with 17 bases between. Germline CDR1 reads LNHDA; CDR2 reads SQIVND (reference sequence). The whole variable domain, filled in from reference TRBV19 and TRBJ2-7, reads DGGITQSPKYLFRKEGQNVTLSCEQNLNHDAMYWYRQDPGQGLRLIYYSQIVNDFQKGDIAEGYSVSREKKESFPLTVTSAQKNPTAFYLCASSSDRIPYEQYFGPGTRLTVT.

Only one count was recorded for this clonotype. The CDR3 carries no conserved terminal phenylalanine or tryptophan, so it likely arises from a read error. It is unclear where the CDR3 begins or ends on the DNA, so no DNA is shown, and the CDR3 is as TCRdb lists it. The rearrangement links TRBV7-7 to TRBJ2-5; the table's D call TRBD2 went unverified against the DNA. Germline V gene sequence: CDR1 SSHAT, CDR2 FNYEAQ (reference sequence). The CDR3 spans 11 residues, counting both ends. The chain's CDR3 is CASSTAEGLCA.

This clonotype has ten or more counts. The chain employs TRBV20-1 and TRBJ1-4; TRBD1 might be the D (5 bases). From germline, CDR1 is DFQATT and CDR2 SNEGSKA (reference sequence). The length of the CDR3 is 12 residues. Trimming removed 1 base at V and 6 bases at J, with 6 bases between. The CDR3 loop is CSARGGDEKLFF. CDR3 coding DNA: TGCAGTGCTAGAGGGGGGGATGAAAAACTGTTTTTT.

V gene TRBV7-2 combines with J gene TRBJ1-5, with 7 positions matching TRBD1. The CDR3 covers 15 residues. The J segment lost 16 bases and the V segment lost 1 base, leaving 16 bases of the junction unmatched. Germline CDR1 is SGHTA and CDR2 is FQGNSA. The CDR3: CASSLGLTGNTEAHF. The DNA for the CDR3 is TGTGCCAGCAGCTTAGGGCTGACAGGGAACACTGAAGCTCATTTT.

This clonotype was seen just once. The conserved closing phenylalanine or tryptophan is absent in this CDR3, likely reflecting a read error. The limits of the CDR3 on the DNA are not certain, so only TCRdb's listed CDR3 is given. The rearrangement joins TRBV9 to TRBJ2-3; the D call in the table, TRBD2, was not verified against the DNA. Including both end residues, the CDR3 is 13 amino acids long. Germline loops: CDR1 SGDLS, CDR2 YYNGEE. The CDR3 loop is CASSPWTSGRHEL.

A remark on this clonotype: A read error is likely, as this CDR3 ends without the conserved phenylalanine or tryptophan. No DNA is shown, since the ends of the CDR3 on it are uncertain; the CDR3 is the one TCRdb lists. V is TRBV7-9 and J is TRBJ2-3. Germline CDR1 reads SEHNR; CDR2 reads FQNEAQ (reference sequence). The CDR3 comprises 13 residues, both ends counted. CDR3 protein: CASSFGVSQETQY.